This section outlines one T cell receptor (beta chain) sequence together with its context. As handled by the study authors: Estimation of nucleated cell counts was performed using reference gene primer amplification. Produced via immunoSEQ multiplex PCR; TCRdb's table is partial and in-frame only. V, J and clone size are taken as reported in that table, and D and trimming were inferred from the DNA itself. This sample has roughly 280,000 clones, with around 85% found just once. This sample was included in a study of blood T cell repertoires in COVID-19. Turning to the study itself: Donors in the United States, Italy and Spain gave samples during acute or convalescent COVID-19.

Specimen: peripheral blood. This clonotype originated in a woman in her 70s with acute or convalescent COVID-19.

In DNA form, the CDR3 reads TGCGCCAGCAGCCTCGGACAGGGGGCTAATCAGCCCCAGCATTTT. Encoded protein: CASSLGQGANQPQHF. The chain carries TRBV5-1 and TRBJ1-5; 11 bases line up with TRBD1. Germline values: CDR1 SGHRS, CDR2 YFSETQ. The CDR3 has 15 residues. The ends lost 4 bases at V and 4 bases at J; junction bases unmatched: 4.